A single TCR beta chain is shown here with its context. As processed by the authors: Amplification of reference gene primers was used by the study to estimate nucleated cell counts. The data were produced by immunoSEQ multiplex PCR, yet TCRdb's version contains in-frame clones alone and is incomplete. V, J and clone size are taken as reported in that table, and D and trimming were inferred from the DNA itself. This sample has roughly 250,000 clones, with just under 85% found just once. The data derive from a study of blood T cell repertoires in COVID-19. Across the whole study: Donors in the United States, Italy and Spain gave samples during acute or convalescent COVID-19. In each case, the material was cDNA or gDNA derived from T cells, B-cell-depleted T cells, or PBMCs.

CDR1 is SGHRS and CDR2 is YFSETQ in the germline V gene. CDR3 length: 14 amino acids. V lost 4 bases, J lost 8 bases, and 8 bases stayed unmatched. The receptor was isolated from an older woman with active or convalescent COVID-19. The chain recombines TRBV5-1 with TRBJ2-1; 8 nucleotides match TRBD2. Material for sequencing was peripheral blood. The CDR3 reads CASSLGGGRDEQFF. DNA of the CDR3: TGCGCCAGCAGCCTTGGCGGGGGGCGCGATGAGCAGTTCTTC.